This T cell receptor beta chain is from a study of T cells in localized non-small cell lung cancer. TCRdb keeps only in-frame clones here, not all; method: immunoSEQ multiplex PCR. The data contain under 40,000 clones, less than 80% of them seen just once; the ten biggest clones take up about 35%. This clone was detected only a few times. The antigen is not known. Study conclusions and caveats: Higher T cell density in the blood was associated with longer overall survival, whereas higher adjacent-lung clonality associated with shorter survival. Compared with tumor, uninvolved adjacent lung displayed greater T cell clonality, ranking highest overall. A median of about 54 of the top 100 tumor clones appeared in adjacent lung, which was paired and uninvolved. Heterogeneity remains possible, as sequencing covered one tumor region only.

The sequenced sample was peripheral blood, obtained before any cancer treatment. The TCR was taken from a male donor aged 60 or over with stage II squamous cell lung carcinoma.

This CDR3 is CASSLDRQGARNEQFF. CDR3 in DNA: TGTGCCAGCAGCTTAGATAGGCAGGGGGCGAGAAATGAGCAGTTCTTC. This sequence joins TRBV11-2 and TRBJ2-1, with 8 bases lining up with TRBD1. This CDR3 is 16 amino acids long. Trimming at V came to 0 bases and at J to 7 bases, leaving 8 bases not matched to a gene. The germline gives CDR1 SGHAT, CDR2 FQNNGV.